The next 3 T cell receptor beta chains were all read from a single sample in a study of human thymus T cells. TCRdb's table, derived via immunoSEQ multiplex PCR, lists solely in-frame clones and lacks some. The repertoire holds 40,000 to 45,000 clones, with 94% as singletons. The specimen was blood. These receptors all stem from a boy under two years old with a congenital heart defect but otherwise immunologically healthy.

The V gene is TRBV6-5, the J gene TRBJ1-2; 7 bases map to TRBD1. This CDR3 spans 12 amino acids. Germline-derived CDR1 and CDR2 are MNHEY and SVGAGI. After removal of 2 bases from V and 8 bases from J, the junction contained 2 bases not matched to a gene. For the CDR3, the DNA is TGTGCCAGCAGTTACAGGGGGCGCGGCTACACCTTC. It translates to CASSYRGRGYTF.

V gene TRBV25-1 combines with J gene TRBJ1-3; 9 bases are shared with TRBD1. Germline V lookup: CDR1 MGHDK, CDR2 SYGVNS. This CDR3 has 15 amino acids. Trimming removed 6 bases from V and 3 bases from J; junction bases left unmatched: 6. The CDR3 spells CASSRTGGSGNTIYF. The DNA of the CDR3 is TGTGCCAGCAGCCGCACAGGGGGCAGTGGAAACACCATATATTTT.

V usage is TRBV7-2 and J usage is TRBJ2-3; tentatively, D is TRBD1 (7 bases). The V gene lost 5 bases and the J gene lost 2 bases, with 17 bases spanning the gap. The length of the CDR3 is 16 residues. Germline V CDR1 and CDR2: SGHTA, FQGNSA. The CDR3 sequence is CASSPQGGLPTDTQYF. For the CDR3, the DNA is TGTGCCAGCAGCCCCCAGGGGGGACTCCCCACAGATACGCAGTATTTT.